This T cell receptor beta chain came from a study of blood T cell repertoires in COVID-19 (dated by TCRdb to about 2020). About the investigation overall: Samples covering the acute and convalescent phases of COVID-19 were provided by collaborators in the United States, Italy and Spain. Nearly every sample came with metadata listing a de-identified subject ID, COVID-19 status, age in years and sex. The dataset comprised deeply sampled blood TCRbeta repertoires from subjects exposed to, actively infected with, or recovered from COVID-19. Where HLA class I and class II types were available, the types were taken from metadata supplied by the sample provider, not from assay-based typing. The repertoires were released in a freely available public database intended as a resource for research on the immune response to SARS-CoV-2. Samples came from the ongoing ImmuneRACE study (first 160 participants) plus 1,254 subjects from 6 global collaborators. The prospective study material was composed of cDNA or gDNA derived from T cells, B-cell-depleted T cells, or PBMCs. Points the paper makes about the study in general: Clinical and demographic metadata were provided uncurated, with the amount varying by source and participant.

The collaborating institutions used their own protocols to collect whole blood in K2EDTA tubes. For TCRbeta analysis, collaborators shipped samples as frozen whole blood, isolated PBMCs, or DNA extracted from either of those sample types. The immunoSEQ Assay, a bias-controlled multiplex PCR, was used to amplify TCRbeta CDR3 regions from genomic DNA. Under the source paper's analysis protocol: The number of nucleated cells in each sample was estimated by amplification of reference gene primers within the assay. To quantify the absolute abundance of each unique TCRbeta CDR3 rearrangement, sequence reads were collapsed and filtered. For each sample, productive Simpson clonality was calculated by taking the square root of Simpson's diversity index across productive rearrangements. TCRdb provides this immuneACCESS table in a form limited to in-frame rearrangements. Some clones are lacking; in checked studies, under half of them reflect an unresolved V gene, and why the rest are absent is not known. From that table come the V and J calls and clone size; the DNA was used to work out D and trimming. The sample includes 200,000 to 250,000 clones, with around 80% observed a single time. About 12% of the sample belongs to the ten largest clones.

For CDR1 and CDR2, the germline V gene lists MGHRA and YSYEKL. The cysteine opens and the phenylalanine closes a CDR3 of 16 amino acids. The retained sequence is limited to the CDR3, 48 bases, with the frame set at the first base. V drops 0 bases and J drops 0 bases, leaving 12 bases in between. Regarding this clone: Its target antigen remains unknown. No base qualities exist here, and no much larger clone lies one base off it.

The chain links TRBV4-1 with TRBJ2-7; 5 matching bases give a weak D call of TRBD1. This sequence was found in a woman aged 35 to 49 with acute or convalescent COVID-19. Source material: peripheral blood. The DNA sequence follows: TGCGCCAGCAGCCAAGATAAGGAGACAGTCTCCTACGAGCAGTACTTC. Its product reads: CASSQDKETVSYEQYF.